Listed below are T cell receptor beta chains from one sample, sequenced in a study of human thymus T cells. Repertoires were generated with immunoSEQ multiplex PCR, while TCRdb's copy carries only in-frame clones and drops some. The data show roughly 54,000 clones, with 85% to 95% seen just once and around 5.4% held by the top ten. Sequenced sample: blood. The receptors originated from a boy under three years old with a congenital heart defect but otherwise immunologically healthy. Both conserved end residues are part of each CDR3. A D gene is named only where the DNA matches it firmly. A clone size is listed for some rows: how often the clone was seen (once, few, many), or a class if it is expanded.

j_gene: TRBJ2-1; abundance: .; d_gene: .; v_gene: TRBV5-1; CDR3nt: TGCGCCAGTTACATCAACAATGAGCAGTTCTTC; CDR3aa: CASYINNEQFF
j_gene: TRBJ1-2; abundance: .; d_gene: .; v_gene: TRBV18; CDR3nt: TGTGCCAGCTCTTCGGGTACGGGGGCCTATGGCTACACCTTC; CDR3aa: CASSSGTGAYGYTF
j_gene: TRBJ1-1; abundance: .; d_gene: .; v_gene: TRBV2; CDR3nt: TGTGCCAGCAGTGAAGTAGGCAGGAGCCAAAAGGCTTTCTTT; CDR3aa: CASSEVGRSQKAFF
j_gene: TRBJ2-5; abundance: once; d_gene: .; v_gene: TRBV29-1; CDR3nt: TGCAGCGTTGATCGGTGGGAGCGGGAAGAGACCCAGTACTTC; CDR3aa: CSVDRWEREETQYF
j_gene: TRBJ2-7; abundance: once; d_gene: .; v_gene: TRBV19; CDR3nt: TGTGCCAGTAGTACGGTTCCGGGGCTACAAACCTACGAGCAGTACTTC; CDR3aa: CASSTVPGLQTYEQYF
j_gene: TRBJ2-1; abundance: .; d_gene: TRBD2; v_gene: TRBV5-6; CDR3nt: TGTGCCAGCAGCTTGGTAGCTAGCGGGAGGCCTATTTACAATGAGCAGTTCTTC; CDR3aa: CASSLVASGRPIYNEQFF
j_gene: TRBJ2-7; abundance: .; d_gene: TRBD2; v_gene: TRBV27; CDR3nt: TGTGCCAGCAGTTTATCTAGAGGGAGGGACTACGAGCAGTACTTC; CDR3aa: CASSLSRGRDYEQYF
j_gene: TRBJ1-1; abundance: .; d_gene: TRBD1; v_gene: TRBV6-6; CDR3nt: TGTGCCAGCAGTTACTCTGACAGGGTTACGACTGGAGCTTTCTTT; CDR3aa: CASSYSDRVTTGAFF
j_gene: TRBJ1-6; abundance: .; d_gene: TRBD1; v_gene: TRBV27; CDR3nt: TGTGCCAGCACCTCCGGGACAGTCGATTCACCCCTCCACTTT; CDR3aa: CASTSGTVDSPLHF
j_gene: TRBJ2-2; abundance: .; d_gene: TRBD2; v_gene: TRBV28; CDR3nt: TGTGCCAGCAGACGTTCCGCTAGCGGGAGGCTCCTCACCGGGGAGCTGTTTTTT; CDR3aa: CASRRSASGRLLTGELFF
j_gene: TRBJ2-1; abundance: .; d_gene: .; v_gene: TRBV28; CDR3nt: TGTGCCAGCAGTGAAACCAGGGGGGTACGGTACAATGAGCAGTTCTTC; CDR3aa: CASSETRGVRYNEQFF
j_gene: TRBJ2-3; abundance: .; d_gene: TRBD1; v_gene: TRBV7-9; CDR3nt: TGTGCCAGCAGCTCCAACCGGGACAGGGTGAGAGATACGCAGTATTTT; CDR3aa: CASSSNRDRVRDTQYF
j_gene: TRBJ2-7; abundance: .; d_gene: TRBD2; v_gene: TRBV5-1; CDR3nt: TGCGCCAGCAGCTACTACTCTAGCGGGAGGGCCCCCTACGAGCAGTACTTC; CDR3aa: CASSYYSSGRAPYEQYF
j_gene: TRBJ2-7; abundance: .; d_gene: TRBD2; v_gene: TRBV28; CDR3nt: TGTGCCAGCAGTTTTGTCCTAGCGGGAGATTTTATCCACGAGCAGTACTTC; CDR3aa: CASSFVLAGDFIHEQYF
j_gene: TRBJ2-7; abundance: .; d_gene: .; v_gene: TRBV7-9; CDR3nt: TGTGCCAGCAGCTTAGCAGGGGGTACTAAGTACGAGCAGTACTTC; CDR3aa: CASSLAGGTKYEQYF
j_gene: TRBJ1-2; abundance: .; d_gene: .; v_gene: TRBV4-2; CDR3nt: TGTGCCAGCAGCCAAGACCCCGGGGGAGGGGAGGTCTACACCTTC; CDR3aa: CASSQDPGGGEVYTF
j_gene: TRBJ1-5; abundance: .; d_gene: .; v_gene: TRBV29-1; CDR3nt: TGCAGCGTTGAAGACCTGGGGACGGGGAATCAGCCCCAGCATTTT; CDR3aa: CSVEDLGTGNQPQHF
j_gene: TRBJ2-1; abundance: .; d_gene: TRBD1; v_gene: TRBV19; CDR3nt: TGTGCCAGTAGTATTCCGGGACAGGGCTTCGATGAGCAGTTCTTC; CDR3aa: CASSIPGQGFDEQFF
j_gene: TRBJ1-6; abundance: few; d_gene: .; v_gene: TRBV10-3; CDR3nt: TGTGCCATCAGTGAGCCAGCCCATGGATTTCCCCTCCACTTT; CDR3aa: CAISEPAHGFPLHF
j_gene: TRBJ2-3; abundance: .; d_gene: .; v_gene: TRBV28; CDR3nt: TGTGCCAGCAGTTTATTTCTGGGAAAGGGCACAGATACGCAGTATTTT; CDR3aa: CASSLFLGKGTDTQYF
j_gene: TRBJ1-4; abundance: once; d_gene: .; v_gene: TRBV30; CDR3nt: TGTGCCTGGAGTGTTGTGCCAACTAATGAAAAACTGTTTTTT; CDR3aa: CAWSVVPTNEKLFF
j_gene: TRBJ1-3; abundance: .; d_gene: .; v_gene: TRBV30; CDR3nt: TGTGCCTGGAGTGTAGTCCCAGGGAGTCTAGGATCTGGAAACACCATATATTTT; CDR3aa: CAWSVVPGSLGSGNTIYF
j_gene: TRBJ2-7; abundance: .; d_gene: TRBD1; v_gene: TRBV6-5; CDR3nt: TGTGCCAGCAGTTACGGGACAGGGTACGAGCAGTACTTC; CDR3aa: CASSYGTGYEQYF
j_gene: TRBJ1-6; abundance: .; d_gene: .; v_gene: TRBV7-9; CDR3nt: TGTGCCAGCACGCGCTCCTATAATTCACCCCTCCACTTT; CDR3aa: CASTRSYNSPLHF
j_gene: TRBJ2-7; abundance: .; d_gene: TRBD2; v_gene: TRBV4-2; CDR3nt: TGTGCCAGCAGCCAACCCGGCAGCGGGAGGAGTTCCTACGAGCAGTACTTC; CDR3aa: CASSQPGSGRSSYEQYF
j_gene: TRBJ2-7; abundance: .; d_gene: TRBD1; v_gene: TRBV29-1; CDR3nt: TGCAGCGTTCTCGACAGGGGAGGAGCCTACGAGCAGTACTTC; CDR3aa: CSVLDRGGAYEQYF
j_gene: TRBJ2-3; abundance: .; d_gene: .; v_gene: TRBV7-7; CDR3nt: TGTGCCAGCAGCTTACCCAGACGACATTGGCAGGCTAGCACAGATACGCAGTATTTT; CDR3aa: CASSLPRRHWQASTDTQYF
j_gene: TRBJ2-3; abundance: .; d_gene: TRBD2; v_gene: TRBV6-6; CDR3nt: TGTGCCAGCAGTTCTAGCGGGAGAACAGATACGCAGTATTTT; CDR3aa: CASSSSGRTDTQYF
j_gene: TRBJ1-2; abundance: .; d_gene: TRBD1; v_gene: TRBV6-7; CDR3nt: TGTGCCAGCAGTCGGACAGGGAGGTATGGCTACACCTTC; CDR3aa: CASSRTGRYGYTF
j_gene: TRBJ1-5; abundance: .; d_gene: TRBD1; v_gene: TRBV28; CDR3nt: TGTGCCAGCAGTTTATTGGGGGGGACAGGCAATCAGCCCCAGCATTTT; CDR3aa: CASSLLGGTGNQPQHF
j_gene: TRBJ1-2; abundance: .; d_gene: .; v_gene: TRBV27; CDR3nt: TGTGCCAGCAGTTTATTAGGGGCGGGAGGCTACACCTTC; CDR3aa: CASSLLGAGGYTF
j_gene: TRBJ2-2; abundance: .; d_gene: .; v_gene: TRBV19; CDR3nt: TGTGCCAGTAGGAAAAGTGGGGGAGCCGGGGAGCTGTTTTTT; CDR3aa: CASRKSGGAGELFF
j_gene: TRBJ1-5; abundance: .; d_gene: .; v_gene: TRBV9; CDR3nt: TGTGCCAGCAGCACAGACGGAGTTAGCAATCAGCCCCAGCATTTT; CDR3aa: CASSTDGVSNQPQHF
j_gene: TRBJ2-1; abundance: .; d_gene: .; v_gene: TRBV19; CDR3nt: TGTGCCAGTAGTTTTGGTGGAAACAATGAGCAGTTCTTC; CDR3aa: CASSFGGNNEQFF
j_gene: TRBJ2-7; abundance: .; d_gene: TRBD2; v_gene: TRBV28; CDR3nt: TGTGCCAGCAGTTTATGGGGTTTGGGGCGGGAGAAGGTGTTCGAGCAGTACTTC; CDR3aa: CASSLWGLGREKVFEQYF
j_gene: TRBJ1-1; abundance: .; d_gene: .; v_gene: TRBV5-4; CDR3nt: TGTGCCAGCAGCTTGGCCGTTACACGGACGAACACTGAAGCTTTCTTT; CDR3aa: CASSLAVTRTNTEAFF
j_gene: TRBJ1-5; abundance: .; d_gene: .; v_gene: TRBV21-1; CDR3nt: TGTGCCAGCAGCAAAACCGGGATATGCAATCAGCCCCAGCATTTT; CDR3aa: CASSKTGICNQPQHF
j_gene: TRBJ2-5; abundance: .; d_gene: .; v_gene: TRBV11-3; CDR3nt: TGTGCCAGCAGCAGCTCCAGGATTTGGGAGACCCAGTACTTC; CDR3aa: CASSSSRIWETQYF
j_gene: TRBJ1-1; abundance: .; d_gene: TRBD1; v_gene: TRBV7-9; CDR3nt: TGTGCCAGCAGTTTAGGGTCCGGGACAGGGAAGAACACTGAAGCTTTCTTT; CDR3aa: CASSLGSGTGKNTEAFF
j_gene: TRBJ1-2; abundance: .; d_gene: .; v_gene: TRBV7-2; CDR3nt: TGTGCCAGCAGCTTATCCCCGAACTATGGCTACACCTTC; CDR3aa: CASSLSPNYGYTF
j_gene: TRBJ2-3; abundance: .; d_gene: TRBD2; v_gene: TRBV7-2; CDR3nt: TGTGCCAGCAGCTTCAGACTAGCAACAGATACGCAGTATTTT; CDR3aa: CASSFRLATDTQYF
j_gene: TRBJ2-3; abundance: .; d_gene: TRBD2; v_gene: TRBV28; CDR3nt: TGTGCCAGCAGTTGGGCGGGAGTAGATACGCAGTATTTT; CDR3aa: CASSWAGVDTQYF
j_gene: TRBJ1-1; abundance: .; d_gene: .; v_gene: TRBV5-5; CDR3nt: TGTGCCAGCAGCTTGGCCCAGGACCTTGAAGCTTTCTTT; CDR3aa: CASSLAQDLEAFF
j_gene: TRBJ1-2; abundance: .; d_gene: TRBD1; v_gene: TRBV19; CDR3nt: TGTGCCACCAACCCGGGGACAGGGAAAAATGGCTACACCTTC; CDR3aa: CATNPGTGKNGYTF
j_gene: TRBJ2-4; abundance: .; d_gene: .; v_gene: TRBV19; CDR3nt: TGTGCCAGTAGTACGACAGTTTCGAACATTCAGTACTTC; CDR3aa: CASSTTVSNIQYF
j_gene: TRBJ1-1; abundance: .; d_gene: .; v_gene: TRBV2; CDR3nt: TGTGCCAGCAGGGCCTCAATTGGTTCTACCAACACTGAAGCTTTCTTT; CDR3aa: CASRASIGSTNTEAFF
j_gene: TRBJ2-1; abundance: .; d_gene: TRBD1; v_gene: TRBV28; CDR3nt: TGTGCCAGCCATAAAACAGGGGGCTACAATGAGCAGTTCTTC; CDR3aa: CASHKTGGYNEQFF
j_gene: TRBJ1-1; abundance: .; d_gene: .; v_gene: TRBV9; CDR3nt: TGTGCCAGCAGCGTGGGACGGGGGAACACTGAAGCTTTCTTT; CDR3aa: CASSVGRGNTEAFF
j_gene: TRBJ1-2; abundance: .; d_gene: .; v_gene: TRBV5-4; CDR3nt: TGTGCCAGCAGCTTGGGCAGGGAGGGGCATGGCTACACCTTC; CDR3aa: CASSLGREGHGYTF
j_gene: TRBJ2-7; abundance: .; d_gene: TRBD2; v_gene: TRBV28; CDR3nt: TGTGCCAGCAGTGGAGCGGGAGGTCCCTTC; CDR3aa: CASSGAGGPF
j_gene: TRBJ1-2; abundance: .; d_gene: TRBD1; v_gene: TRBV6-6; CDR3nt: TGTGCCAGCAGTTCACGGACAGGGGGACCCTATGGCTACACCTTC; CDR3aa: CASSSRTGGPYGYTF